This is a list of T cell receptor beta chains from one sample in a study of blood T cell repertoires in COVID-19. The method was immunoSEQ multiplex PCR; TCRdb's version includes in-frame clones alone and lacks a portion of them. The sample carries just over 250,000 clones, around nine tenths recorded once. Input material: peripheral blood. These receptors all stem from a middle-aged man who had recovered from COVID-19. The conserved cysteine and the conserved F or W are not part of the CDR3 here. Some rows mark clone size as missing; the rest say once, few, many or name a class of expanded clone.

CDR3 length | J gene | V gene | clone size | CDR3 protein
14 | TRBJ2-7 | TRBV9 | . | ASSTRQPLAGSEQY
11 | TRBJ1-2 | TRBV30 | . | AWKGGSYYGYT
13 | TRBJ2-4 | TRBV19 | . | ASSIDSLAKNIQY
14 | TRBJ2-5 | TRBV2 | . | ASSLSPGLVGETQY
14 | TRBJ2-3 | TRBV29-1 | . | SVERTSGSGTDTQY
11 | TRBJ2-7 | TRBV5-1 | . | ASGTGTLAEQY
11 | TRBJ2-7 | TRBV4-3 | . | ASSQVAGTEQY
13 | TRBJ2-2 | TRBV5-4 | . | ASSPTSSLTGELF
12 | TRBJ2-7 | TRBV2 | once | ASSPGHRTYEQY
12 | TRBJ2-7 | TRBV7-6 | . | ASSTRGQSYEQY
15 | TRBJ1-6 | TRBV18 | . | ASSPLGQSSYNSPLH
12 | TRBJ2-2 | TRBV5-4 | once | ASSRRRVEGELF
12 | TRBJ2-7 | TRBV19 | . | ASSTTGGYYEQY
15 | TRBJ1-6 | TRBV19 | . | ASSTRTGLRRAAPLH
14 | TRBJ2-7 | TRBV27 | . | ASSPKRGGSSYEQY
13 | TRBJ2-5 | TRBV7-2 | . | ASSLGPLAAETQY
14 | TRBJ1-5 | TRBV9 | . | AISQGQGGGDQPQH
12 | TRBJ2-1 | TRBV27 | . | ASRLGPPSNEQF
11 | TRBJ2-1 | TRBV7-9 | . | ASSSSGDNEQF
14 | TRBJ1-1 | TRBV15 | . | ATSRDFLGQGAEAF
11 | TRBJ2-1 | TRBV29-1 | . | SVVSSPRNEQF
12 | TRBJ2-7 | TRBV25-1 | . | ASSEYLTGGEQY
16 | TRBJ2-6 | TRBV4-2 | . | ASSQGGTGGSGANVLT
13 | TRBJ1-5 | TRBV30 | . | AGRGGRYSNQPQH
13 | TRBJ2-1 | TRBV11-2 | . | ASSPRDRVNNEQF
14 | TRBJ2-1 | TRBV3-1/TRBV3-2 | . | ASSQDWASGADEQF
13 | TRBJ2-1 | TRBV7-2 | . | ASSPTGGAGNEQF
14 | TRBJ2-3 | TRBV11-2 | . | ASSLGSTPSTDTQY
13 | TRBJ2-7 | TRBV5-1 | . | ASSLEQGSSYEQY
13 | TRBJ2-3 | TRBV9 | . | ASSVAPGGLDTQY
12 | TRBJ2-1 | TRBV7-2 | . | ASMAGGPVGEQF
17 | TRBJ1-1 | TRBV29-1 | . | SARGETVRTGGVNTEAF
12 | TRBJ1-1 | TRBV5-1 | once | ASSLAGMNTEAF
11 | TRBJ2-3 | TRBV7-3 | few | ASSPDWPDTQY
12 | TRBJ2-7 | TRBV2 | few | ASSGAGVPIEQY
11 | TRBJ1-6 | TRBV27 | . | ASSKPPNSPLH
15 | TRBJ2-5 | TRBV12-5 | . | ASGLGSYRGNFETQY
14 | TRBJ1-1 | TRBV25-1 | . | ASSDWGGRGNTEAF
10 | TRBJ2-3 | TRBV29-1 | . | SVERGTDTQY
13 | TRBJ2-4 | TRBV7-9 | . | ASSLADRGLNIQY
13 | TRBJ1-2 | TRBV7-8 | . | ASSLGGSNSYGYT
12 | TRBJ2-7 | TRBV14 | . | ASRETGGSYEQY
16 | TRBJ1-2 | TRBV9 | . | ASSVVVEGAGLWYGYT
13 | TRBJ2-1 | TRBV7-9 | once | ASSLRAGVYHEQF
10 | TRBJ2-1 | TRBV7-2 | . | ASGTGGLEQF
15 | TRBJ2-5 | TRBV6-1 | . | ASSEETALGFQETQY
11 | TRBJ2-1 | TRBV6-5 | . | ASTPQEYNEQF
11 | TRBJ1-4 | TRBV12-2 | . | AAGGTLNEKLF
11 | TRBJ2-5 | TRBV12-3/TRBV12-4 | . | ASSPRARSAQY
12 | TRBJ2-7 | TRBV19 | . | ASRKLAGPHEQY
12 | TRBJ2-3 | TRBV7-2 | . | ASSSDVWGKGQY